The T cell receptor (beta chain) under discussion was sequenced for a study of blood T cell repertoires in COVID-19. Across the whole study: Nucleic acid was either cDNA or gDNA, and it came from T cells, B-cell-depleted T cells, or PBMCs.

Method: immunoSEQ multiplex PCR; TCRdb's copy keeps in-frame clones and lacks some. Of roughly 80,000 clones listed, roughly nine tenths were seen once; the top ten hold under 5%. Germline V gene data show CDR1 as MNHEY and CDR2 as SVGAGI. J lost 7 bases, V lost 7 bases, and 9 bases had no gene match. The CDR3 is 14 residues long. The source is a woman of 80 years or more with active or convalescent COVID-19. V gene TRBV6-5 combines with J gene TRBJ2-1, with TRBD2 matching over 8 bases. Specimen: peripheral blood. This chain's CDR3 is CASNTRGAWNEQFF. CDR3 coding DNA: TGTGCCAGCAATACGCGGGGGGCGTGGAATGAGCAGTTCTTC.